The TCR beta chain described here comes from a study of cytomegalovirus exposure and HLA in healthy donors. Study overall: In an early release, HLA-typed donors contributed 77 million or so unique TCR sequences.

The PCR had 60 Vbeta and 13 Jbeta primers. Profiled with immunoSEQ multiplex PCR; TCRdb holds only in-frame clones, not every one. This table has about 140,000 clones, about 78% appearing once. Study results and caveats: In an earlier analysis, most TCR beta V segments were productive about 87% or about 30% of the time.

With respect to this clone: Its matching antigen is unknown. One junction end disagrees with the germline gene, perhaps due to a read error.

CDR3 length: 19 residues. Germline loops: CDR1 MNHNS, CDR2 SASEGT. Each donor's status was that of a healthy bone marrow donor. What was sequenced was PBMCs. The V call is TRBV6-1, the J call TRBJ1-2; TRBD1 agrees at 9 bases. This receptor was taken from a male donor in good health and CMV-seronegative. The CDR3 DNA is TGTGCCAGCAGTGGGGGGGCACAGGGGGCGTCAGGAATGAACTATGGCTACCCCTTC. Encoded protein: CASSGGAQGASGMNYGYPF.